The present T cell receptor (beta chain) was sequenced within a study of T cells in Graves' hyperthyroidism and ophthalmopathy. Points on this clonotype: The antigen is not known.

Study findings and constraints: Most clonotypes expanded in the thyroid (above 0.001) were also present in blood.

RNA transcripts served as the template for amplifying TCR beta CDR3 regions. The TCR CDR3 was amplified in a first-round RT-PCR using the HTBI primer set. MiXCR, run by TCRdb on the multiplex PCR reads, gives a single entry per CDR3 protein. The repertoire holds some 460,000 distinct CDR3 sequences, with around 16% as singletons. V was trimmed by 6 bases and J by 5 bases, leaving 16 bases between them. This CDR3 contains 15 residues. V gene TRBV12-3 or TRBV12-4 combines with J gene TRBJ2-2; D tentatively reads TRBD1 or TRBD2 (5 bases each). What was sequenced was blood. The sequence was collected from a woman aged 18-29 years with Graves' hyperthyroidism. CDR3 DNA sequence: TGTGCCAGCAGGCCTCCGGGACCAATAACCGGGGAGCTGTTTTTT. Translation: CASRPPGPITGELFF.